This T cell receptor beta chain was profiled in a study of shared clonotypes between healthy human individuals. Background on the study: The plates for each donor numbered three CD4 naive, three CD4 memory, two CD8 naive and one CD8 memory.

Naive CD8 populations comprised CD45RO-negative cells positively selected for CCR7, excluding terminally differentiated effector memory CD45RA+ cells. Data came from immunoSEQ multiplex PCR; TCRdb stores just in-frame clones and leaves some out. Found here are around 1.9 million clones, just over 90% of them singletons; the top ten hold around 1.7%. Regarding this clone: What it binds is unknown.

General observations from the study: Depth was large, yet rarefaction showed that sorted-subset sequencing was incomplete. Apart from blood, nothing was sampled; tissue repertoires likely differ.

This CDR3 spans 11 amino acids. V was cut by 4 bases and J by 9 bases, with 7 bases left in between. Germline CDR1 and CDR2: SGHNT and YENEEA. J is TRBJ2-1 and V is TRBV11-3; possibly TRBD2 for D (6 bases). Material for sequencing was naive CD8+ T cells from PBMCs. This TCR was recovered from a man between 18 and 29 years old in good health. Some clones in this sample may be carry-over from other donors' samples. Here the CDR3 reads CASSSGLEQFF. CDR3 sequence (DNA): TGTGCCAGCAGCTCGGGACTTGAGCAGTTCTTC.